Below, 21 T cell receptor beta chains from the same sample are listed, as sequenced in a study of T-cell reconstitution after alpha-beta-depleted transplantation in children. A library of TCRbeta sequences, prepared with unique molecular identifiers, was generated. Via MiXCR, TCRdb re-called the PCR reads, giving one row per CDR3 protein. This table has about 610,000 distinct CDR3 sequences, 8% to 11% appearing once. Sample: PBMCs from the stem cell graft donor, taken from the stem cell graft. These receptors came from a human donor who donated a stem cell graft to a child with acute myeloid leukemia.

This clonotype has a handful of counts. The chain has TRBV5-6 and TRBJ2-7; 11 positions agree with TRBD2. The CDR3 runs 16 residues. Germline V CDR1 and CDR2: SGHDT, YYEEEE. Unmatched junction bases numbered 9, after V lost 4 bases and J lost 3 bases. The CDR3 DNA sequence: TGTGCCAGCAGCGAAGGGACTAGCGGCGCCCTCTACGAGCAGTACTTC. Protein product: CASSEGTSGALYEQYF.

The J gene is TRBJ2-7, the V gene TRBV20-1; 10 nucleotides align to TRBD2. V dropped 3 bases and J dropped 1; count of bases not matched to a gene: 6. The CDR3 extends over 15 amino acids. The V gene's germline CDR1 is DFQATT and CDR2 SNEGSKA (reference sequence). The CDR3 region has the DNA TGCAGTGCTAGCCTGCCTAGCGGGAGATCCTACGAGCAGTACTTC. It is translated as CSASLPSGRSYEQYF.

The J gene is TRBJ2-5, the V gene TRBV29-1; 11 bases line up with TRBD2. V dropped 6 bases and J dropped 5; count of bases not matched to a gene: 5. The CDR3 is 13 amino acids. Per germline, CDR1 SQVTM and CDR2 ANQGSEA. CDR3 nucleotides: TGCAGCGTCCTACTAGCGGGGGTTGAGACCCAGTACTTC. Its protein product is CSVLLAGVETQYF.

In this sample, this clonotype turned up many times. This rearrangement joins TRBV5-1 to TRBJ2-5; the D gene is possibly TRBD2 (6 bases). This CDR3 has 14 amino acids. The V and J ends lost 4 bases and 5 bases respectively, with 15 bases between them. Per germline, CDR1 SGHRS and CDR2 YFSETQ. CDR3 protein: CASSGGSSGETQYF. The CDR3 bases are TGCGCCAGCAGCGGAGGGAGTTCGGGCGAGACCCAGTACTTC.

Points on this clonotype: A much more abundant neighbour one base away suggests this may be a read error. The chain carries TRBV7-2 and TRBJ2-3; a weak D match, TRBD2 (5 bases). Germline assignment: CDR1 SGHTA and CDR2 FQGNSA. V lost 5 bases, J lost 5 bases, and 14 bases lay in between. The CDR3 consists of 14 residues. CDR3 loop: CASSVDFPIDTQYF. The CDR3 DNA sequence: TGTGCCAGCAGCGTGGACTTTCCCATAGATACGCAGTATTTT.

This clonotype has ten or more counts. CDR3 sequence (DNA): TGCGCCAGCAGCCCGGAGGTCCCAGTCAATGAGCAGTTCTTC. Translated, it gives CASSPEVPVNEQFF. This rearrangement joins TRBV5-1 to TRBJ2-1, with D possibly TRBD2 on 5 matching bases. This CDR3 has 14 residues. Germline values: CDR1 SGHRS, CDR2 YFSETQ. Between the trimmed V and J ends, which lost 4 bases and 6 bases, there was a span of 14 bases. Variable domain in full (rest from reference TRBV5-1 and TRBJ2-1): KAGVTQTPRYLIKTRGQQVTLSCSPISGHRSVSWYQQTPGQGLQFLFEYFSETQRNKGNFPGRFSGRQFSNSRSEMNVSTLELGDSALYLCASSPEVPVNEQFFGPGTRLTVL.

The CDR3 nucleotides are TGTGCCACCAGTTCCAACGGGCAGGTGAACACCGGGGAGCTGTTTTTT. This encodes CATSSNGQVNTGELFF. The V and J genes are TRBV24-1 and TRBJ2-2; D gene uncertain. Germline V gene data show CDR1 as KGHDR and CDR2 as SFDVKD. This CDR3 region has 16 residues. Trimming removed 6 bases at V and 1 base at J, with 14 bases between.

This clonotype was counted a few times. The chain recombines TRBV7-2 with TRBJ2-5; D perhaps matches TRBD1 (5 bases). With 2 bases removed from V and 0 bases from J, the gap between germline ends came to 13 bases. In germline, CDR1 is SGHTA, CDR2 FQGNSA. The CDR3 is made up of 16 amino acids. The CDR3 region is CASSLLRVTDQETQYF. The CDR3 region has the DNA TGTGCCAGCAGCTTACTCAGGGTAACGGACCAAGAGACCCAGTACTTC.

The rearrangement uses TRBV4-2 and TRBJ2-2; the match to TRBD1 covers 8 bases. The germline CDR1 and CDR2 sequences are LGHNA and YNFKEQ. This CDR3 contains 17 residues. J was trimmed by 0 bases and V by 2 bases; bases with no gene match: 5. The CDR3 region has the DNA TGTGCCAGCAGCCAACCCCCAGGGGGCGCGAACACCGGGGAGCTGTTTTTT. Translated, it gives CASSQPPGGANTGELFF.

This clonotype has at least ten counts. This sequence joins TRBV9 and TRBJ2-3, with D hard to call. The CDR3 consists of 15 residues. Trimming took off 0 bases at V and 6 bases at J, with 14 bases between the two ends. Germline CDR1 is SGDLS and CDR2 is YYNGEE. Here the CDR3 DNA reads TGTGCCAGCAGCGTAGGAGGTAGCATGACGGATACGCAGTATTTT. Translated, it gives CASSVGGSMTDTQYF. Based on the CDR3 plus reference TRBV9 and TRBJ2-3, the full variable domain is DSGVTQTPKHLITATGQRVTLRCSPRSGDLSVYWYQQSLDQGLQFLIQYYNGEERAKGNILERFSAQQFPDLHSELNLSSLELGDSALYFCASSVGGSMTDTQYFGPGTRLTVL.

The chain uses TRBV5-6 and TRBJ1-1; D is uncertain. V was cut by 4 bases and J by 0 bases, with 19 bases left in between. This CDR3 has 17 residues. Germline V gene lookup returns CDR1 SGHDT and CDR2 YYEEEE. This CDR3 is CASSLQHGRLMNTEAFF. The CDR3 nucleotides are TGTGCCAGCAGCCTTCAACACGGACGGCTCATGAACACTGAAGCTTTCTTT.

This clonotype showed up many times. V and J are TRBV10-3 and TRBJ2-7; tentatively, D is TRBD1 or TRBD2 (5 bases each). CDR1 is ENHRY and CDR2 is SYGVKD in the germline V gene. V gave up 7 bases and J gave up 5 bases, with 18 bases separating them. There are 14 residues in the CDR3. CDR3 DNA: TGTGCCATCAATGCTCTGGGGGAAGGGAACGAGCAGTACTTC. It encodes CAINALGEGNEQYF.

This clonotype showed up just a few times. V and J are TRBV7-2 and TRBJ2-3; D may correspond to TRBD1 or TRBD2 (5 bases each). The V end lost 8 bases, the J end lost 3 bases, and 12 bases lay between the germline ends. CDR1 SGHTA and CDR2 FQGNSA come from the germline V gene. The CDR3 sequence is 13 residues long. In DNA form, the CDR3 reads TGTGCCAGCGGGGACCCGACAACAGATACGCAGTATTTT. This encodes CASGDPTTDTQYF.

This clonotype showed up just a few times. CDR3 DNA: TGTGCCAGCAGCTTGGACATTTCCTACAATGAGCAGTTCTTC. As protein: CASSLDISYNEQFF. The V gene is TRBV5-5, the J gene TRBJ2-1; unclear D gene. Trimming left V 0 bases short and J 1 base short, with 5 bases between. CDR3 size: 14 residues. The germline gives CDR1 SGHKS, CDR2 YYEKEE (reference sequence).

In its sample, this clonotype was seen many times. CDR3 sequence (DNA): TGTGCCAGCAGCCGGACAGGGGTAGCGGGACTCACAGATACGCAGTATTTT. This codes for CASSRTGVAGLTDTQYF. V is TRBV7-2 and J is TRBJ2-3; TRBD1 might be the D (9 bases). This CDR3 is 17 amino acids long. With 5 bases removed from V and 2 bases from J, the gap between germline ends came to 20 bases. Germline values: CDR1 SGHTA, CDR2 FQGNSA.

This clonotype was seen a handful of times. V usage is TRBV20-1 and J usage is TRBJ2-1; a possible D gene is TRBD2 (6 bases). Trimming removed 5 bases from V and 4 bases from J, with 15 bases in between. Germline V gene data show CDR1 as DFQATT and CDR2 as SNEGSKA (reference sequence). The CDR3 covers 14 residues. CDR3: CSAPAGGSYNEQFF. CDR3 nucleotide sequence: TGCAGTGCTCCGGCTGGGGGGTCGTACAATGAGCAGTTCTTC.

The table lists this clonotype with a few counts. V usage is TRBV20-1 and J usage is TRBJ2-7; D is perhaps TRBD2 (7 bases). Trimming shortened V by 5 bases and J by 0 bases, and 17 bases separated the two germline ends. This CDR3 is built from 15 residues. Germline V gives CDR1 DFQATT, CDR2 SNEGSKA (reference sequence). CDR3 in DNA: TGCAGTGCTTCTGGGGGGGACACCTACTCCTACGAGCAGTACTTC. Amino acids: CSASGGDTYSYEQYF.

This clonotype showed up just a few times. This chain uses TRBV15 with TRBJ2-1; D is undetermined. V was cut by 5 bases and J by 1 base, with 9 bases left in between. Germline CDR1 LNHNV, CDR2 YYDKDF (reference sequence). This CDR3 spans 14 amino acids. For the CDR3, the DNA is TGTGCCACCAGCGGACGCGAATCCTACAATGAGCAGTTCTTC. Translated: CATSGRESYNEQFF.

This clonotype was picked up many times. The chain has TRBV20-1 and TRBJ1-6; D is possibly TRBD1 (6 bases). The CDR3 sequence is 14 residues long. Trimming stripped 5 bases from V and 9 bases from J, with 17 bases between. The germline gives CDR1 DFQATT, CDR2 SNEGSKA (reference sequence). The CDR3 bases are TGCAGTGCTCGCCCCTCTGGGGGCGGTTCACCCCTCCACTTT. The encoded protein is CSARPSGGGSPLHF.

The rearrangement uses TRBV7-3 and TRBJ2-5; D may be TRBD2 (6 bases). Germline V gene lookup returns CDR1 SGHTA and CDR2 FQGTGA. This CDR3 contains 15 residues. The V end lost 5 bases, the J end lost 3 bases, and 16 bases lay between the germline ends. Written as DNA, the CDR3 is TGTGCCAGCAGCCCGATGGGAGGATGGGAAGAGACCCAGTACTTC. The encoded protein is CASSPMGGWEETQYF.

This clonotype has only a few counts. This chain uses TRBV20-1 with TRBJ2-5; D may be TRBD2 (5 bases). The V gene lost 6 bases and the J gene lost 1 base, with 15 bases spanning the gap. Per the germline V gene, CDR1 is DFQATT and CDR2 is SNEGSKA (reference sequence). This CDR3 spans 14 amino acids. The CDR3: CSAPRTGTQETQYF. CDR3 nucleotides: TGCAGTGCACCACGGACGGGAACCCAAGAGACCCAGTACTTC.